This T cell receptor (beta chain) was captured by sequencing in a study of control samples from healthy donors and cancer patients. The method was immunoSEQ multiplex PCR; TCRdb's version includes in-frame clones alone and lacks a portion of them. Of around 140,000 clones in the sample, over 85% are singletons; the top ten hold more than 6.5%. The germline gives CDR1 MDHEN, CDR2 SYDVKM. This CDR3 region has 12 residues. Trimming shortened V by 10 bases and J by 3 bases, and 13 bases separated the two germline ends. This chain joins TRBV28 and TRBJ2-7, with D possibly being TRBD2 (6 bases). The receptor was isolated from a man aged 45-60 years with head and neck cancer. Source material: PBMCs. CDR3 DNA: TGTGCCATTGCGGGGCAAGGCTACGAGCAGTACTTC. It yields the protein CAIAGQGYEQYF.